The TCR beta chain under discussion was sequenced for a study of blood T cells in healthy people across ages. Germline-derived CDR1 and CDR2 are LGHNA and YSLEER. The CDR3 loop spans 13 amino acids. The V and J ends lost 1 base and 13 bases, in that order; junction bases with no gene match: 7. The authors extracted at least 5.5 micrograms of total RNA per sample. It was with a sample-barcoded 5' primer and a J-beta primer mix that a second PCR of roughly 6 to 12 cycles was run. TCRdb reprocessed the 5' RACE reads with MiXCR, giving one entry per CDR3 protein. Among about 1.5 million distinct CDR3 sequences listed, under 55% were seen once.

Sequencing was carried out using blood. The receptor was isolated from a woman between 18 and 29 years old in good health. The V call is TRBV4-3, the J call TRBJ1-5; 7 nucleotides line up with TRBD1. The CDR3 DNA sequence: TGCGCCAGCAGCCAAGCGACAGGGACGACACAGCATTTT. It codes for CASSQATGTTQHF.